This TCR beta chain was sequenced in a study of T cell changes during pregnancy in multiple sclerosis. This CDR3 has 13 residues. Losses at the gene ends were 5 bases for V and 0 bases for J; bases not matched to a gene: 1. Germline V gene data show CDR1 as LNHNV and CDR2 as YYDKDF (reference sequence). The repertoire was sequenced with immunoSEQ multiplex PCR; TCRdb's copy has only in-frame clones and lacks some. The sample consists of more than 80,000 clones, about nine tenths of them appearing once. The rearrangement uses TRBV15 and TRBJ2-7; TRBD1 matches 7 bases. The specimen was PBMCs, collected in the first trimester of pregnancy. This TCR came from a female donor in good health, serving as a control in a pregnancy study. Some clones in this sample may be carry-over from other donors' samples. This CDR3 is CATSGDSSYEQYF. The CDR3 coding sequence is TGTGCCACCAGCGGGGACAGCTCCTACGAGCAGTACTTC.